The T cell receptor (beta chain) under discussion was sequenced for a study of T cells in Graves' hyperthyroidism and ophthalmopathy. On the study more broadly: Before treatment of any kind, peripheral blood was taken at initial diagnosis.

There are 13 residues in the CDR3. V was trimmed by 0 bases and J by 4 bases, leaving 7 bases between them. Germline V lookup: CDR1 GTSNPN, CDR2 SVGIG (reference sequence). It was RNA transcripts that yielded the amplified TCR beta CDR3 regions. In the first-round RT-PCR of the TCR CDR3, the HTBI primer set was used. In TCRdb, the multiplex PCR reads were re-called with MiXCR into one record per CDR3 protein. The sample shows a few hundred thousand distinct CDR3 sequences, less than 20% of them seen only once. Study-level results: Most thyroid clonotypes that were expanded above 0.001 also turned up in blood.

This clonotype was counted many times. The antigen is unknown. First hyperthyroidism diagnosis is when the blood sample was obtained, before any ophthalmopathy symptoms. Input material: blood. The TCR comes from a woman between 18 and 30 years old with Graves' hyperthyroidism that later progressed to Graves' ophthalmopathy. This chain links TRBV30 with TRBJ1-5; TRBD1 is a possible D gene (5 bases). In nucleotides, the CDR3 is TGTGCCTGGAGTGTATCAGGGAATCAGCCCCAGCATTTT. Its protein product is CAWSVSGNQPQHF.